The 25 T cell receptor beta chains in this list originate from one sample, sequenced in a study of cytomegalovirus exposure and HLA in healthy donors. The assay was immunoSEQ multiplex PCR, and TCRdb's table has in-frame clones only and misses some. This table has about 160,000 clones, about 96% appearing once. Input material: PBMCs. These receptor sequences come from a woman between 18 and 29 years old in good health and CMV-seronegative.

The CDR3 DNA sequence: TGTGCCAGCAGCTTAGAGAGAGCACTCACTGAAGCTTTCTTT. Residues: CASSLERALTEAFF. V usage is TRBV7-8 and J usage is TRBJ1-1; D uncertain. CDR3 size: 14 residues. V lost 1 base and J 4 bases, leaving 10 bases between the germline ends. The germline V gene has CDR1 SGHVS and CDR2 FQNEAQ.

V gene TRBV15 combines with J gene TRBJ1-5; 8 bases align to TRBD1. The CDR3 totals 14 residues. After removal of 0 bases from V and 8 bases from J, the junction contained 3 bases not matched to a gene. CDR1 and CDR2 from the germline V gene are LNHNV and YYDKDF (reference sequence). The CDR3 DNA reads TGTGCCACCAGCAGAGACAGGGGGCCGGAGCCCCAGCATTTT. This codes for CATSRDRGPEPQHF.

This chain joins TRBV4-3 and TRBJ2-1; 11 nucleotides match TRBD2. Germline values: CDR1 LGHNA, CDR2 YSLEER. The CDR3 contains 18 residues. V lost 2 bases, J lost 3 bases, and 9 bases stayed unmatched. CDR3 DNA sequence: TGCGCCAGCAGCCAAACCCTTCTAGCGGGGGGTTACTACAATGAGCAGTTCTTC. It translates to CASSQTLLAGGYYNEQFF.

The chain's CDR3 is CASSFGGAITDTQYF. The CDR3 DNA reads as TGTGCCAGCAGCTTTGGCGGGGCGATCACAGATACGCAGTATTTT. The chain couples TRBV5-4 to TRBJ2-3; TRBD2 might be the D (6 bases). Trimming shortened V by 2 bases and J by 2 bases, and 12 bases separated the two germline ends. The CDR3 covers 15 residues. The germline CDR1 and CDR2 sequences are SGHNT and YYREEE (reference sequence).

V is TRBV7-2 and J is TRBJ2-1; 9 bases map to TRBD2. CDR1 and CDR2 (germline): SGHTA, FQGNSA. V dropped 6 bases and J dropped 5; count of bases not matched to a gene: 5. This CDR3 has 14 amino acids. The CDR3 here is CASSSSGANNEQFF. Here the CDR3 DNA reads TGTGCCAGCAGTTCTAGCGGGGCCAACAATGAGCAGTTCTTC.

CDR3 amino acids: CASSIDLDTGKETQYF. The CDR3 DNA is TGTGCCAGTAGTATAGATCTGGACACAGGAAAGGAGACCCAGTACTTC. The genes are TRBV19 and TRBJ2-5; perhaps TRBD1 as D (5 bases). Trimming took 0 bases from V and 5 from J, leaving 16 bases between them. The CDR3 consists of 16 residues. Per germline, CDR1 LNHDA and CDR2 SQIVND (reference sequence).

The V gene is TRBV19, the J gene TRBJ1-2; TRBD1 is a possible D gene (5 bases). This CDR3 is built from 18 residues. Deletions cut 1 base from V and 4 bases from J, with 22 bases between. Germline lookup yields CDR1 LNHDA and CDR2 SQIVND (reference sequence). The CDR3 DNA sequence: TGTGCCAGTAGTATAGTTGAAGGCAGCAACCCAAGGGGCTATGGCTACACCTTC. Amino acid sequence: CASSIVEGSNPRGYGYTF.

This clone occurred once. The V gene is TRBV27, the J gene TRBJ2-2; D gene uncertain. CDR3 length: 12 residues. The germline V gene encodes CDR1 MNHEY and CDR2 SMNVEV (reference sequence). Trimming removed 5 bases at V and 5 bases at J, with 6 bases between. The CDR3 loop reads CASSHLTGELFF. The DNA for the CDR3 is TGTGCCAGCAGTCACTTAACCGGGGAGCTGTTTTTT.

The rearrangement uses TRBV5-1 and TRBJ2-3, with a possible D match to TRBD1 (5 bases). Germline V gives CDR1 SGHRS, CDR2 YFSETQ. Trimming took off 3 bases at V and 3 bases at J, with 8 bases between the two ends. This CDR3 spans 13 amino acids. The CDR3 spells CASSWGATDTQYF. The DNA of the CDR3 is TGCGCCAGCAGCTGGGGCGCAACAGATACGCAGTATTTT.

This rearrangement joins TRBV2 to TRBJ2-2, with 7 bases identical to TRBD1. V was clipped by 2 bases and J by 4 bases; unmatched bases: 4. Germline V lookup: CDR1 SNHLY, CDR2 FYNNEI. This CDR3 is 15 amino acids long. In nucleotides, the CDR3 is TGTGCCAGCAGTGAATACGGGGACAGCACCGGGGAGCTGTTTTTT. It codes for CASSEYGDSTGELFF.

The chain is built from TRBV4-3 and TRBJ1-6; 7 bases agree with TRBD1. The CDR3 runs 17 residues. Per the germline V gene, CDR1 is LGHNA and CDR2 is YSLEER. V lost 1 base to trimming and J lost 5 bases; unmatched junction nucleotides: 8. The CDR3 region has the DNA TGCGCCAGCAGCCAAGCCAGACAGGGAGTCGATAATTCACCCCTCCACTTT. This codes for CASSQARQGVDNSPLHF.

The V gene is TRBV6-1, the J gene TRBJ2-5; weak D call: TRBD2 (5 bases). CDR1 MNHNS and CDR2 SASEGT come from the germline V gene. The CDR3 has 11 residues. V shed 7 bases and J shed 4 bases, with 7 bases lying between them. The CDR3 coding sequence is TGTGCCAGCACCAGCGGAGAGACCCAGTACTTC. Translated, it gives CASTSGETQYF.

This chain links TRBV29-1 with TRBJ2-7; D is unresolved. CDR1 is SQVTM and CDR2 is ANQGSEA in the germline V gene. The CDR3 consists of 12 residues. The V end lost 3 bases, the J end lost 2 bases, and 8 bases lay between the germline ends. CDR3 protein: CSVDNRAYEQYF. CDR3 in DNA: TGCAGCGTTGATAACAGAGCCTACGAGCAGTACTTC.

The chain recombines TRBV4-1 with TRBJ1-4, with a possible D match to TRBD1 (5 bases). Germline V gives CDR1 MGHRA, CDR2 YSYEKL. Trimming left V 1 base short and J 7 bases short, with 10 bases between. The CDR3 loop spans 14 amino acids. The CDR3 DNA reads as TGCGCCAGCAGCCAAGCCAGGGTTTCTGAAAAACTGTTTTTT. It specifies CASSQARVSEKLFF.

J is TRBJ2-3 and V is TRBV10-3; 10 nucleotides match TRBD2. V was pared by 8 bases and J by 4 bases, with 3 bases of the junction left unmatched. CDR1 is ENHRY, CDR2 SYGVKD, per germline. The CDR3 has 13 residues. CDR3 nucleotides: TGTGCCATCGGCCTAGCGGGGGCAGATACGCAGTATTTT. Its protein product is CAIGLAGADTQYF.

The chain uses TRBV7-9 and TRBJ1-2, with D perhaps matching TRBD1 (5 bases). The CDR3 length is 11 residues. The germline V gene has CDR1 SEHNR and CDR2 FQNEAQ (reference sequence). The CDR3 nucleotides are TGTTTAGGGGAAGCTAACTATGGCTACACCTTC. It yields the protein CLGEANYGYTF.

This chain links TRBV5-4 with TRBJ2-7, with D possibly being TRBD1 (6 bases). Trimming cost V 3 bases and J 6 bases, with 16 bases left between them. The CDR3 sequence is 14 residues long. Germline CDR1 is SGHNT and CDR2 is YYREEE (reference sequence). CDR3 nucleotides: TGTGCCAGCAGCTCATGGACAGCCTTCGGCGAGCAGTACTTC. This encodes CASSSWTAFGEQYF.

V usage is TRBV5-4 and J usage is TRBJ2-5; perhaps TRBD1 as D (6 bases). With 4 bases removed from V and 2 bases from J, the gap between germline ends came to 12 bases. The CDR3 is 14 amino acids. Germline values: CDR1 SGHNT, CDR2 YYREEE (reference sequence). The CDR3 coding sequence is TGTGCCAGCAGCCGAGGACAGCCACAAGAGACCCAGTACTTC. This sequence encodes CASSRGQPQETQYF.

To note about this clone: Its ends do not fully match the called genes, so a read error is possible. This chain links TRBV7-7 with TRBJ2-5, with a possible D match to TRBD2 (5 bases). The CDR3 totals 15 residues. Germline values: CDR1 SSHAT, CDR2 FNYEAQ (reference sequence). DNA of the CDR3: TGTGCTAGCAGCTTGAGGGCAGGATTAGAAGAGACCCAGTACTTC. Translating gives CASSLRAGLEETQYF.

V gene TRBV18 combines with J gene TRBJ1-5; the D gene is possibly TRBD1 (6 bases). V shed 1 base and J shed 0 bases, with 13 bases lying between them. The CDR3 spans 17 residues. Germline CDR1 and CDR2: KGHSH and LQKENI. The CDR3 sequence is CASSPRGVTGSNQPQHF. The CDR3 nucleotides read TGTGCCAGCTCACCACGGGGTGTGACAGGTAGCAATCAGCCCCAGCATTTT.

This clone was recorded only once. V gene TRBV30 combines with J gene TRBJ1-2; 9 bases align to TRBD1. Germline V gene sequence: CDR1 GTSNPN, CDR2 SVGIG (reference sequence). After removal of 3 bases from V and 6 bases from J, the junction contained 8 bases not matched to a gene. The CDR3 sequence is 14 residues long. In DNA form, the CDR3 reads TGTGCCTGGAGACCCCCGGGACAGGGCGATGGCTACACCTTC. Amino acids: CAWRPPGQGDGYTF.

The rearrangement uses TRBV7-2 and TRBJ2-5, with D perhaps matching TRBD1 (5 bases). V was trimmed by 1 base and J by 5 bases, leaving 14 bases between them. The germline gives CDR1 SGHTA, CDR2 FQGNSA. CDR3 length equals 15 residues. The DNA for the CDR3 is TGTGCCAGCAGCTTAGGGGGCTTTTTGAGGGAGACCCAGTACTTC. Translation gives CASSLGGFLRETQYF.

The genes are TRBV4-2 and TRBJ2-2; 10 positions match TRBD1. V was pared by 4 bases and J by 1 base, with 3 bases of the junction left unmatched. Per the germline V gene, CDR1 is LGHNA and CDR2 is YNFKEQ. This CDR3 has 16 amino acids. CDR3 sequence: CASSLGQGENTGELFF. The CDR3 DNA is TGTGCCAGCAGCCTAGGACAGGGGGAGAACACCGGGGAGCTGTTTTTT.

The chain links TRBV11-1 to TRBJ2-7; D call uncertain. The CDR3 has 15 residues. Germline assignment: CDR1 SGHAT and CDR2 FQDESV (reference sequence). V gave up 1 base and J gave up 2 bases, with 12 bases separating them. CDR3 coding DNA: TGTGCCAGCAGCTTAGATGGGCAGCCTACCTACGAGCAGTACTTC. This translates into CASSLDGQPTYEQYF.

This chain connects TRBV27 to TRBJ1-2, with D maybe TRBD1 (5 bases). The CDR3 covers 14 residues. Germline V CDR1 and CDR2: MNHEY, SMNVEV (reference sequence). Trimming cost V 3 bases and J 8 bases, with 16 bases left between them. CDR3 bases: TGTGCCAGCAGTTTGGGCCAGGGTGTCGGAGGCTACACCTTC. Its protein product is CASSLGQGVGGYTF.